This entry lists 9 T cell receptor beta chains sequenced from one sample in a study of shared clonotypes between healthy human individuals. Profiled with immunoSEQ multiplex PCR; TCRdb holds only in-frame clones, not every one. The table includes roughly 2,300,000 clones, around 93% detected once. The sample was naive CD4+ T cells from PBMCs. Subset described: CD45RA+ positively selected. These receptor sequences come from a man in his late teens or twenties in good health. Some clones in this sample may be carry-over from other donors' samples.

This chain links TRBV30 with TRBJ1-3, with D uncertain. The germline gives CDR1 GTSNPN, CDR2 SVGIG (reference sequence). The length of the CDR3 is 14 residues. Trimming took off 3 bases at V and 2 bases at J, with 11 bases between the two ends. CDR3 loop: CAWRLWAPGNTIYF. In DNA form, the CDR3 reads TGTGCCTGGAGGTTGTGGGCGCCTGGAAACACCATATATTTT.

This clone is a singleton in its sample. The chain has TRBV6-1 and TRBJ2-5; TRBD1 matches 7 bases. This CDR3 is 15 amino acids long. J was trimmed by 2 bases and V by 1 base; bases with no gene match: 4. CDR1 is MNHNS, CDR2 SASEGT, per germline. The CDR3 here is CASSEVLDRQETQYF. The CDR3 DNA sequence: TGTGCCAGCAGTGAAGTTTTGGACAGGCAAGAGACCCAGTACTTC.

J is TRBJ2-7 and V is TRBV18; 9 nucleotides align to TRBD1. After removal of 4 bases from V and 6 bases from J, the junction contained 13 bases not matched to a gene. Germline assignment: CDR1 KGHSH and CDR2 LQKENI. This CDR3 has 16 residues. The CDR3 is CASSRSVPGQGGEQYF. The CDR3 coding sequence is TGTGCCAGCTCACGATCTGTTCCGGGACAGGGAGGCGAGCAGTACTTC.

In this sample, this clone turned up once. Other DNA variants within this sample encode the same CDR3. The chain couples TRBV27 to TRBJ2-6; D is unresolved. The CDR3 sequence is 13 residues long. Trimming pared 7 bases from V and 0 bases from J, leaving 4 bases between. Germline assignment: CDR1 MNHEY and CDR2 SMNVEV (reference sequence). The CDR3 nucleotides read TGTGCCAGCACCCCCTCTGGGGCCAACGTCCTGACTTTC. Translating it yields CASTPSGANVLTF.

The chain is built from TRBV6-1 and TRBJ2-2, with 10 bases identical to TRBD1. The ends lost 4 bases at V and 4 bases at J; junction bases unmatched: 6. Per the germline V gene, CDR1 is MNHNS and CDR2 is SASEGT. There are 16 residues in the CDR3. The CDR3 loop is CASSGPGQGSTGELFF. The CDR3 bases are TGTGCCAGCAGTGGGCCGGGACAGGGGAGCACCGGGGAGCTGTTTTTT.

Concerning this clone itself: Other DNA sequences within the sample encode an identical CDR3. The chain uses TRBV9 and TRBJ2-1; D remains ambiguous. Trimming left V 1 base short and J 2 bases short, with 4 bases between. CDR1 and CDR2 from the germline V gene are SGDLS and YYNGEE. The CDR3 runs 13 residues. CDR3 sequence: CASSVTPYNEQFF. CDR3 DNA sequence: TGTGCCAGCAGCGTAACGCCCTACAATGAGCAGTTCTTC.

Written as DNA, the CDR3 is TGTGCCAGCAGCGTAGTAGATGTCGGGGTCACTGAAGCTTTCTTT. Protein sequence: CASSVVDVGVTEAFF. The J gene is TRBJ1-1, the V gene TRBV9; D uncertain. There are 15 residues in the CDR3. Germline lookup yields CDR1 SGDLS and CDR2 YYNGEE. Between the trimmed V and J ends, which lost 0 bases and 4 bases, there was a span of 13 bases.

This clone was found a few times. The CDR3 loop is CATVTGGLDYGYTF. The CDR3 nucleotides read TGTGCCACGGTTACAGGGGGTCTGGACTATGGCTACACCTTC. V usage is TRBV28 and J usage is TRBJ1-2; 8 nucleotides align to TRBD1. The CDR3 length is 14 residues. Germline-derived CDR1 and CDR2 are MDHEN and SYDVKM. J gave up 3 bases and V 10 bases, and 10 bases lay outside the gene matches.

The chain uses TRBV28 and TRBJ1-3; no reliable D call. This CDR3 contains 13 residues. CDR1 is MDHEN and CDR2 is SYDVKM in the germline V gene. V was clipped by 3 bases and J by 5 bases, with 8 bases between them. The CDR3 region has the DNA TGTGCCAGCAGTTTGGATGGGCGAAACACCATATATTTT. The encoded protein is CASSLDGRNTIYF.